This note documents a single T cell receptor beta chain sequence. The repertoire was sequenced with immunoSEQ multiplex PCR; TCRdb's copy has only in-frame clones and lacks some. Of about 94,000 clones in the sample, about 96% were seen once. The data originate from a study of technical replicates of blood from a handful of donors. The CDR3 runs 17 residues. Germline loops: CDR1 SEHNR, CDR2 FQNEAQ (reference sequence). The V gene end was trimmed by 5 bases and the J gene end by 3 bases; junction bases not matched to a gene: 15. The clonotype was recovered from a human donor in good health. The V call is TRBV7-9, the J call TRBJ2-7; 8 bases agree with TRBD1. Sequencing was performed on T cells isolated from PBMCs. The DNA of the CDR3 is TGTGCCAGCAGCCCGACAACCAGCCGGGACAGGAGCTACGAGCAGTACTTC. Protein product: CASSPTTSRDRSYEQYF.